The 11 T cell receptor beta chains reported below all come from one sample, sequenced in a study of metastatic and nonmetastatic thyroid tumors (dated by TCRdb to 2019 to 2021). Before undergoing thyroid surgery, none of the patients had been given any kind of treatment. Preparation of the library involved PCR. The sequencer was an Illumina HiSeq 4000. TCRdb trimmed public reads at Q25 via fastp, called clones via MiXCR and kept in-frame beta chains. The sample data list some 84,000 clones, and roughly 8.6% of these were observed just once. Roughly 10% of the sample belongs to the ten largest clones. Source material: blood. Receptors were obtained from a female donor with papillary thyroid cancer or a benign thyroid nodule (not recorded which). Some clones in this sample may be carry-over from other donors' samples.

The chain couples TRBV9 to TRBJ2-1; 7 bases fit TRBD1. This CDR3 spans 16 amino acids. Losses at the gene ends were 4 bases for V and 1 base for J; bases not matched to a gene: 8. From germline, CDR1 is SGDLS and CDR2 YYNGEE. The CDR3 nucleotides read TGTGCCAGCAGCCCCTCAACGACAGGGTCCTACAATGAGCAGTTCTTC. This encodes CASSPSTTGSYNEQFF.

This clone showed up just a few times. Mismatch with germline at one junction end may stem from a read error. V is TRBV18 and J is TRBJ2-5; D remains ambiguous. Per germline, CDR1 KGHSH and CDR2 LQKENI. The CDR3 contains 11 residues. CDR3 in DNA: TGTGCCAGCCCACCACAAGAGACCCAGTACTTC. It specifies CASPPQETQYF.

This clone was observed many times. The chain combines TRBV7-6 with TRBJ2-1; D is unresolved. CDR1 is SGHVS, CDR2 FNYEAQ, per germline. V lost 0 bases to trimming and J lost 3 bases, with 9 bases between them. The CDR3 totals 15 residues. The CDR3: CASSLADGVYNEQFF. The CDR3 coding sequence is TGTGCCAGCAGCTTAGCGGACGGTGTCTACAATGAGCAGTTCTTC.

At least ten counts were recorded for this clone. The chain couples TRBV9 to TRBJ2-5; 10 bases are shared with TRBD2. The length of the CDR3 is 18 residues. The J segment lost 5 bases and the V segment lost 0 bases, leaving 13 bases of the junction unmatched. The germline CDR1 and CDR2 sequences are SGDLS and YYNGEE. The CDR3 sequence is CASSVGREGLAGVETQYF. The CDR3 DNA reads TGTGCCAGCAGCGTAGGAAGGGAGGGGCTAGCGGGGGTTGAGACCCAGTACTTC.

The V gene is TRBV5-1, the J gene TRBJ2-7; D is uncertain. The CDR3 consists of 14 residues. Germline V gene lookup returns CDR1 SGHRS and CDR2 YFSETQ. V shed 0 bases and J shed 1 base, with 8 bases lying between them. CDR3 region: CASSLVGPSYEQYF. CDR3 nucleotide sequence: TGCGCCAGCAGCTTGGTGGGTCCATCCTACGAGCAGTACTTC.

In its sample, this clone was seen many times. V is TRBV5-1 and J is TRBJ2-3, with 14 bases that match TRBD2. This CDR3 is built from 17 residues. Germline trimming cut 0 bases from V and 4 bases from J; bases unmatched to any gene: 4. Germline V lookup: CDR1 SGHRS, CDR2 YFSETQ. The CDR3 here is CASSLAQTSGGADTQYF. Written as DNA, the CDR3 is TGCGCCAGCAGCTTGGCGCAGACTAGCGGGGGGGCAGATACGCAGTATTTT.

This clone was counted between two and nine times. A much larger clone is a single base away; this may be a read error. The sample has other DNA sequences that encode this CDR3 too. The gene calls are TRBV3-1 and TRBJ2-3; 11 bases line up with TRBD2. From germline, CDR1 is LGHDT and CDR2 YNNKEL (reference sequence). The CDR3 covers 16 residues. This CDR3 is CASSYSGGVLTDTQYF. The CDR3 nucleotides read TGTGCTAGCAGCTATAGCGGGGGGGTTTTAACAGATACGCAGTATTTT.

This clone showed up many times. This chain joins TRBV27 and TRBJ1-5; no definite D call. The CDR3 runs 14 residues. CDR1 is MNHEY, CDR2 SMNVEV, per germline (reference sequence). V was clipped by 3 bases and J by 5 bases, with 11 bases between them. The CDR3 nucleotides read TGTGCCAGCAGTTTGGAGCGTGGCGATCAGCCCCAGCATTTT. Protein product: CASSLERGDQPQHF.

This clone has a count of ten or more. The chain employs TRBV6-1 and TRBJ1-6; no firm D call. The V and J ends lost 4 bases and 7 bases respectively, with 11 bases between them. Germline V gene sequence: CDR1 MNHNS, CDR2 SASEGT. There are 14 residues in the CDR3. DNA for the CDR3: TGTGCCAGCAGTGTCGGTACAGAGAATTCACCCCTCCACTTT. Its translation is CASSVGTENSPLHF.

This clone has a count of ten or more. The V gene is TRBV3-1, the J gene TRBJ2-1; 11 bases are shared with TRBD2. CDR3 length: 15 amino acids. Per germline, CDR1 LGHDT and CDR2 YNNKEL (reference sequence). Losses at the gene ends were 4 bases for V and 10 bases for J; bases not matched to a gene: 9. CDR3 coding DNA: TGTGCCAGCAGCCCTCCGGGACTAGCGGCCAACGAGCAGTTCTTC. Translation gives CASSPPGLAANEQFF.

This clone was observed many times. Other DNA sequences of this sample code for an identical CDR3. The chain combines TRBV9 with TRBJ1-1; 8 bases fit TRBD1. V was pared by 3 bases and J by 3 bases, with 4 bases of the junction left unmatched. Germline lookup yields CDR1 SGDLS and CDR2 YYNGEE. This CDR3 spans 14 amino acids. CDR3: CASSERTGHTEAFF. In DNA form, the CDR3 reads TGTGCCAGCAGCGAACGGACAGGGCACACTGAAGCTTTCTTT.